This T cell receptor (beta chain) was captured in a study of T cells after yellow fever vaccination. Germline V gene sequence: CDR1 DFQATT, CDR2 SNEGSKA (reference sequence). CDR3 size: 13 residues. Deletions cut 1 base from V and 3 bases from J, with 10 bases between. This clonotype was found a few times. Making TCR cDNA involved 5'RACE template switching, which added UMIs and a universal primer site. One entry per CDR3 protein results from TCRdb running MiXCR on the 5' RACE reads. The table lists under 500,000 distinct CDR3 sequences, under 20% of them singletons. This receptor was taken from a man aged 18 to 30 who received the YFV17D yellow fever vaccine. The sequencing here drew on PBMCs, taken before the yellow fever booster vaccination. This chain uses TRBV20-1 with TRBJ2-7; D gene unclear. As DNA, the CDR3 is TGCAGTGCTAGAGCACCCGCCAGCTACGAGCAGTACGTC. Translating it yields CSARAPASYEQYV.